A single T cell receptor beta chain is shown here with its context. The target antigen is unknown. The data belong to a study of CD8 T cells in ankylosing spondylitis. TCR beta libraries were made by quantitative 5'-RACE with molecular barcodes. TCRdb re-called the 5' RACE reads through MiXCR, storing one row per CDR3 protein. The table records 700,000 to 850,000 distinct CDR3 sequences, roughly 10% of them present only once. CDR3 length: 14 residues. Trimming cost V 5 bases and J 3 bases, with 15 bases left between them. Germline lookup yields CDR1 DFQATT and CDR2 SNEGSKA (reference sequence). Study-level findings and limits: Significant enrichment of disease-linked clones was reportedly seen in matched ankylosing spondylitis synovial fluid. Certain motif variants had earlier appeared in reactive arthritis synovial fluid and blood. A TCR beta motif made of 7 to 9 highly homologous variants seemed typical of ankylosing spondylitis blood.

Sequenced input: blood, either unsorted or a sorted T cell fraction (not recorded which). The TCR sequence derives from a male donor with ankylosing spondylitis. The chain uses TRBV20-1 and TRBJ2-3; D may correspond to TRBD1 or TRBD2 (6 bases each). The CDR3 sequence: CSAWGADGTDTQYF. In DNA, the CDR3 is TGCAGTGCTTGGGGGGCTGATGGAACAGATACGCAGTATTTT.